This T cell receptor (beta chain) came from a study of cytomegalovirus exposure and HLA in healthy donors (dated by TCRdb to 2016 to 2017). In terms of the full investigation: In an earlier analysis of approximately 640 of the donors, around 300 Gb of sequence data and just under 120 million unique TCR beta sequences from about 179 million T cells were reported. The study combined high-throughput TCR immunosequencing, statistical association of individual TCRs with disease status, and machine learning to predict cytomegalovirus infection status. An early release covering over 500 HLA-typed donors comprised roughly 300 gigabases of sequencing data and around 86 million unique TCR sequences. Rather than using new phenotypic data, the later analysis identified candidate immune exposures from TCR beta sequences and from how often those sequences occurred across donors. HLA typing included class I and class II loci at four-digit resolution. Of the approximately 400 genotyped donors, approximately 83% fell in the genetic ancestry cluster associated with self-reported Caucasian donors. Four to six DR-DQ haplotypes were handled as single units for association and clustering, since linkage in the cohort was strong. The number of typed donors differed by locus: about 629-640 for A, B, C, DRB1 and DQB1; 522 for DQA1; around 610 for DPA1; and roughly 450 for DPB1. In an earlier analysis of roughly 580 of the donors, high-throughput TCR beta sequencing was used to judge whether each TCR beta V gene segment behaved as functional or pseudogenic. The study used immunosequencing to profile the T cell repertoires of more than 650 subjects and linked those repertoires to cytomegalovirus serostatus. In a later analysis, previously published TCR beta repertoires from 600 to 850 donors were re-analyzed and high-resolution HLA genotyping was added so that TCR occurrence patterns could be studied. Every repertoire in the discovery cohort had been generated on one and the same sequencing platform. The study aimed to test whether signatures of past pathogen exposure could be identified by cataloging public T cell receptors. A later genetic analysis used genome-wide SNP genotypes for about 65% of the roughly 670 donors, treating that subset as a discovery cohort. Along with the roughly 670-subject first cohort, a separate validation cohort of approximately 110 different subjects was used. Donor age, sex, ethnicity and CMV serostatus were compiled alongside the repertoire data. Across 300 to 500 genotyped donors of the cohort, an average of 235,054 unique TCR beta nucleotide sequences per donor were sequenced, and roughly 18% of those sequences were non-productive.

The receptor library was made with the immunoSEQ multiplex PCR assay. For the multiplex PCR, a mixture combining 60 forward primers for TCR Vbeta segments and 13 reverse primers for TCR Jbeta segments was used. A multiplex PCR assay on genomic DNA amplified the CDR3 region of rearranged TCR beta genes. On the Illumina HiSeq System, the amplified TCR beta libraries were sequenced as 87-base-pair reads. The authors processed their data as follows. In a later analysis, 70 million to 95 million unique TCR beta chains were counted across the roughly 670 repertoires, and roughly 10 million of these chains were shared by at least two donors. Raw reads were error-corrected and collapsed into unique sequences by a nearest-neighbor algorithm in which closely related sequences were merged to remove PCR and sequencing errors. To assign V, D and J gene segments, CDR3 sequences were aligned to IMGT reference sequences. Each retained sequence needed at least a six-nucleotide match to both a V gene segment and a J gene segment. Rearrangements were classified as productive when the CDR3 lacked stop codons and remained in frame with V and J, and all other rearrangements were classified as non-productive. Following IMGT convention, CDR3 was defined as the stretch from the second conserved V-encoded cysteine to the conserved J-encoded phenylalanine. The earlier analysis of about 640 of the donors excluded any sequence lacking an unambiguous match to a single V gene segment. In an earlier analysis of some 590 of the donors, a V segment was called functional when productive rearrangements were above 56.7%, and segregating when the standard deviation between donors exceeded 5%. A statistical classification framework was built for diagnosing cytomegalovirus status from the catalog of TCR beta chain sequences. In a later analysis, V and J genes were assigned by comparing TCR nucleotide sequences against IMGT/GENE-DB human TR gene sequences. Using the TCRdist pipeline, a later analysis assigned CDR3 sequences along with most-parsimonious VDJ recombination scenarios. In a later analysis, each TCR beta chain was defined by its CDR3 amino acid sequence together with its V-gene family, and reads without a unique V-gene family were excluded. To address suspected cross-contamination and a sequencing artifact, a later analysis removed 550 to 750 highly shared, low-generation-probability nucleotide sequences. For each public chain, a later analysis derived a clonal expansion index from normalized ranks of inferred template counts within each repertoire. A later analysis computed generation probabilities with a VDJ recombination model fitted to out-of-frame rearrangements, and checked the results against IGoR. In a later analysis, TCR-TCR, TCR-HLA and TCR-CMV co-occurrence was scored with hypergeometric tests, and a repertoire-size bias correction was applied to TCR pairs. False discovery rates were estimated in a later analysis by permuting HLA or CMV assignments 20 times. A later analysis grouped co-occurring TCRs with DBSCAN, adding TCRdist sequence similarity when clustering within HLA-allele-positive subsets. For co-occurrence clustering, repertoires with fewer than 30,000 or more than 120,000 public chains were excluded, along with 5 or 6 repertoires with anomalous nucleotide sharing. The source is immuneACCESS, and TCRdb retained only in-frame sequences with V and J called. Part of the clones is not carried over; for the studies checked, unresolved V genes explain less than half of this, and the remainder is unexplained. The D gene and trimming were derived from the DNA, and the V and J assignments and clone size from that table. The sample table shows about 180,000 clones, and almost 85% are seen once. More than 0.85% of the sample belongs to the ten largest clones.

The study at large found these results: The authors suggested that the approach could potentially be generalized to other disease states and immunological phenotypes. Because some donors lacked HLA typing at each locus, the association tests relied only on the typed subset. The sequencing pipeline was judged likely to have produced a cluster of highly shared sequence variants as a technical artifact. In a later analysis, TCR association rates were found to vary across HLA loci, with the most associated TCRs seen for DRB1 alleles and the fewest for HLA-C alleles. Presence/absence analyses assumed roughly uniform sequencing depth across donors, an assumption that may not hold. In a later genetic analysis, fewer N-insertions in productive TCRs were reported among donors in an Asian-associated ancestry cluster than the roughly 640-donor mean. The cohort was sequenced for TCR beta chains only, and without alpha or paired-chain data the features that could be detected were limited. Three of the identified cytomegalovirus-associated TCR beta chains were confirmed in vitro to be specific for cytomegalovirus antigens. A further reported finding was that TCR beta sequences accurately predicted the HLA-A and HLA-B alleles for most subjects in the first cohort. Because the 87-base-pair reads could not distinguish some IMGT-functional V segments, including TRBV6-2 and TRBV6-3, those segments were excluded. Correlated functional status among segregating V segments might reflect linkage disequilibrium, but an unknown experimental factor could not be ruled out. The only immune exposure information available for the cohort was CMV serostatus. A later analysis found that HLA-associated TCR beta chains were more clonally expanded and had lower generation probabilities than equally common non-associated chains. The classifier was reported to diagnose cytomegalovirus status with high specificity and sensitivity in both the original cohort and the validation cohort. A later analysis found that most CMV-associated TCR beta chains appeared HLA-restricted, with HLA associations seemingly driven largely by CMV exposure. A total of about 180 TCR beta chains were listed by the study as associated with cytomegalovirus. A later analysis reported that several top co-occurrence clusters appeared linked to parvovirus B19, influenza, CMV and Epstein-Barr virus. Because counts were too low, roughly 17 rarely observed V segments, including chromosome 9 orphons, were left out of the earlier analysis of a few hundred of the donors. When HLA alleles, especially DR and DQ, strongly co-occurred, attributing TCR associations to individual alleles was difficult. A later genetic analysis associated a missense DCLRE1C variant with V-gene and J-gene trimming of TCR beta chains, and an independent cohort replicated the association. Most TCR sequences were observed very rarely across donors, whereas some public TCRs were present in many individuals. In an earlier analysis of fewer than 700 of the donors, most TCR beta V segments appeared in productive rearrangements about 87% or about 30% of the time, broadly matching IMGT annotations. A later analysis associated 16,951 TCR beta sequences with specific HLA alleles at a false discovery rate of 0.05.

In total, 500 to 700 healthy bone marrow donors made up the cohort. All cohort members were sampled while nominally healthy, although unrecorded immune exposures were likely present. The donor was CMV seronegative and was included in the group of about 400 seronegative cohort members. A peripheral blood sample was collected from each donor, and TCR beta sequencing was performed on peripheral blood mononuclear cells. The Qiagen DNeasy Blood Extraction Kit was used to extract genomic DNA from the blood cell samples. Note on this clone: This receptor's antigen is unknown. No much larger clonotype is one base removed from it; base qualities were not supplied.

Trimming removed 5 bases from V and 2 bases from J, leaving 10 bases between the germline ends. According to the germline V gene, CDR1 reads SGHNT and CDR2 reads YENEEA. Its CDR3 holds 14 amino acids, cysteine through phenylalanine. Left in the record is the CDR3 DNA by itself, 42 bases read in frame from the first base. This receptor was obtained from a man aged 30-40 years in good health and CMV-seronegative. The sample consisted of PBMCs. This receptor chain uses TRBV11-3 and TRBJ1-3, with the D segment identity uncertain. The CDR3 corresponds to CASSPGHAGNTIYF. The DNA reads as follows: TGTGCCAGCAGCCCAGGCCACGCTGGAAACACCATATATTTT.